The sequence of this TCR beta chain was determined in a study of T cells after yellow fever vaccination. Findings and limits, study-wide: Though weaker, the secondary response peaked faster, on day 5 versus 15.

This clonotype was found a few times. The antigen is undetermined. TCRdb analysed the 5' RACE reads with MiXCR anew, one entry per CDR3 protein. There are around 340,000 distinct CDR3 sequences in the sample; 8.7% occur only once, and over 15% lies in the top ten. From germline, CDR1 is SEHNR and CDR2 FQNEAQ (reference sequence). The CDR3 totals 15 residues. The ends were cut back, 3 bases at V and 2 bases at J, with 13 bases in the middle. This clonotype was obtained from a man younger than 30 who received the YFV17D yellow fever vaccine. The chain uses TRBV7-9 and TRBJ2-5; the D gene could be TRBD1 or TRBD2 (5 bases each). Source: PBMCs, taken on the day of the first yellow fever vaccination. CDR3 protein: CASSLQGPLQETQYF. Written as DNA, the CDR3 is TGTGCCAGCAGCTTGCAGGGACCCCTTCAAGAGACCCAGTACTTC.